This T cell receptor (beta chain) was found in a study of T cell responses to AZD1222 COVID-19 vaccine. Between the trimmed V and J ends, which lost 1 base and 6 bases, there was a span of 7 bases. Germline values: CDR1 MDHEN, CDR2 SYDVKM. This CDR3 spans 12 amino acids. Remarks on this clone: Its antigen remains unidentified.

It was second doses at about 4 or about 12 weeks that were pooled. Some clones are missing from TCRdb's copy, which holds only in-frame ones; the method was immunoSEQ multiplex PCR. The sample carries 120,000 to 150,000 clones, roughly nine tenths recorded once. The study, taken as a whole, reports: Spike-specific TCRs gained breadth and depth after people received two AZD1222 doses. Variant regions that are unmutated are reportedly the target of nearly half of spike-specific TCRs.

This sample comprised peripheral blood, obtained 28 days after the second AZD1222 dose. The chain uses TRBV28 and TRBJ2-7; D not certain. This receptor was obtained from an adult who received the AZD1222 COVID-19 vaccine. The CDR3 loop reads CASSLYPPEQYF. The CDR3, as DNA: TGTGCCAGCAGTTTATACCCCCCCGAGCAGTACTTC.